This record covers a single T cell receptor beta chain. V dropped 4 bases and J dropped 5 bases, with 17 bases sitting between them. The CDR3 runs 15 residues. Germline CDR1 and CDR2: SGHAT and FQDESV (reference sequence). This specimen belongs to a study of blood T cell repertoires in COVID-19. Per the study methods: Nucleated cell counts were estimated from reference gene primer amplification. Produced via immunoSEQ multiplex PCR; TCRdb's table is partial and in-frame only. D and trimming come from the DNA, and the V and J calls and clone size come from that table. The sample contains around 310,000 clones, approximately 91% of which appear only once. In terms of age and location, participants ranged from about 18 to 90 years and lived in about 25 US areas. Symptom resolution, clearance, or two negative PCRs marked the recovered donors of Cohort 3.

The material sequenced was PBMCs or T cells enriched from blood (not recorded which). The TCR comes from a woman in her forties who had recovered from COVID-19. The chain employs TRBV11-1 and TRBJ2-5, with D tentatively TRBD2 (5 bases). The CDR3 DNA is TGTGCCAGCAGCTCTTCCGGAGGATTGGGGGAGACCCAGTACTTC. It yields the protein CASSSSGGLGETQYF. Drawing the rest from reference TRBV11-1 and TRBJ2-5, the complete variable domain is EAEVAQSPRYKITEKSQAVAFWCDPISGHATLYWYRQILGQGPELLVQFQDESVVDDSQLPKDRFSAERLKGVDSTLKIQPAELGDSAMYLCASSSSGGLGETQYFGPGTRLLVL.